The 20 T cell receptor beta chains in this list originate from one sample, sequenced in a study of blood T cell repertoires in COVID-19. Clones were sequenced by immunoSEQ multiplex PCR, and TCRdb holds only the in-frame ones, with some missing. Counted here are more than 95,000 clones, roughly 80% occurring once; the ten biggest clones make up about 3.6%. Material for sequencing was peripheral blood. All receptors derive from a woman of 80 years or more with active or convalescent COVID-19.

In regard to this clone: Germline and junction disagree at one end, which may indicate a read error. The chain is built from TRBV7-7 and TRBJ2-6; D unclear. CDR1 and CDR2 from the germline V gene are SSHAT and FNYEAQ (reference sequence). CDR3 length equals 16 residues. The CDR3 region is CASSPRFRSGANVLTF. The CDR3 nucleotides read TGTGCTAGCAGCCCCCGTTTCCGGTCTGGGGCCAACGTCCTGACTTTC.

This clone has at least ten counts. This chain uses TRBV7-2 with TRBJ1-6; TRBD1 agrees at 7 bases. CDR3 length: 16 residues. J was trimmed by 6 bases and V by 7 bases; bases with no gene match: 12. Germline lookup yields CDR1 SGHTA and CDR2 FQGNSA. The CDR3 loop is CASTILRQGRNSPLHF. Here the CDR3 DNA reads TGTGCCAGCACCATACTACGACAGGGCCGTAATTCACCCCTCCACTTT.

This clone has only a few counts. The chain couples TRBV3-1 (or the pseudogene TRBV3-2) to TRBJ1-4; D unresolved. Germline lookup yields CDR1 LGHDT and CDR2 YNNKEL (reference sequence). The V end lost 4 bases, the J end lost 5 bases, and 8 bases lay between the germline ends. The CDR3 length is 13 residues. The CDR3 bases are TGTGCCAGCAGCCGCCAGAGGAATGAAAAACTGTTTTTT. This gives the protein CASSRQRNEKLFF.

CDR3 sequence (DNA): TGCGCCAGCAGCCAAGTCCAGGGGTTCTCTGAAGCTTTCTTT. Translation: CASSQVQGFSEAFF. The rearrangement links TRBV4-3 to TRBJ1-1, with D possibly being TRBD1 (6 bases). CDR3 size: 14 residues. CDR1 is LGHNA, CDR2 YSLEER, per germline. V was shortened by 1 base and J by 6 bases, with 12 bases between the two germline ends.

The chain is built from TRBV7-9 and TRBJ2-7; no clear D. Trimming shortened V by 1 base and J by 3 bases, and 10 bases separated the two germline ends. The V gene's germline CDR1 is SEHNR and CDR2 FQNEAQ (reference sequence). The CDR3 sequence is 14 residues long. The CDR3 DNA reads as TGTGCCAGCAGCTTAGGAGGTAGCAACTACGAGCAGTACTTC. Protein sequence: CASSLGGSNYEQYF. The variable domain in full, with the rest retrieved from reference TRBV7-9 and TRBJ2-7, is DTGVSQNPRHKITKRGQNVTFRCDPISEHNRLYWYRQTLGQGPEFLTYFQNEAQLEKSRLLSDRFSAERPKGSFSTLEIQRTEQGDSAMYLCASSLGGSNYEQYFGPGTRLTVT.

The chain combines TRBV6-1 with TRBJ2-1, with 8 bases lining up with TRBD1. V gave up 5 bases and J gave up 2 bases; unmatched junction bases: 5. Germline V CDR1 and CDR2: MNHNS, SASEGT. The CDR3 loop spans 15 amino acids. This CDR3 reads CASSQQGVTYNEQFF. CDR3 nucleotide sequence: TGTGCCAGCAGTCAACAGGGGGTAACCTACAATGAGCAGTTCTTC.

This chain links TRBV9 with TRBJ1-6, with no clear D. This CDR3 spans 14 amino acids. Trimming shortened V by 3 bases and J by 8 bases, and 12 bases separated the two germline ends. Germline V gene data show CDR1 as SGDLS and CDR2 as YYNGEE. CDR3 sequence (DNA): TGTGCCAGCAGCGGAGAGGGCTGGGATTCACCCCTCCACTTT. Translating it yields CASSGEGWDSPLHF.

Concerning this clone: At one end, the junction sequence differs from germline, possibly due to a read error. The CDR3 is CASRLEASGRFYEQYF. As DNA, the CDR3 is TGTGCCAGCAGATTAGAGGCTAGCGGGAGGTTCTACGAGCAGTACTTC. The chain links TRBV7-8 to TRBJ2-7, with 11 bases fitting TRBD2. Per germline, CDR1 SGHVS and CDR2 FQNEAQ. This CDR3 has 16 amino acids.

This chain uses TRBV4-1 with TRBJ1-1, with D possibly being TRBD1 (5 bases). CDR1 is MGHRA and CDR2 is YSYEKL in the germline V gene. The CDR3 has 15 amino acids. V gave up 3 bases and J gave up 1 base, with 12 bases separating them. The CDR3 spells CASSQEQGGNTEAFF. The CDR3 coding sequence is TGCGCCAGCAGCCAGGAGCAGGGAGGGAACACTGAAGCTTTCTTT.

The V and J genes are TRBV10-1 and TRBJ2-2, with 9 nucleotides matching TRBD1. The germline CDR1 and CDR2 sequences are WNHNN and SYGVQD (reference sequence). The CDR3 length is 16 residues. Trimming at V came to 6 bases and at J to 1 base, leaving 6 bases not matched to a gene. The CDR3 here is CASSPRDRVNTGELFF. CDR3 DNA sequence: TGCGCCAGCAGCCCCCGGGACAGGGTGAACACCGGGGAGCTGTTTTTT.

The rearrangement links TRBV2 to TRBJ2-5; the match to TRBD1 covers 11 bases. V lost 8 bases, J lost 5 bases, and 4 bases stayed unmatched. The CDR3 has 13 amino acids. CDR1 is SNHLY and CDR2 is FYNNEI in the germline V gene. The CDR3 region has the DNA TGTGCCAGCGGACAGGGGGCTTTGGAGACCCAGTACTTC. This translates into CASGQGALETQYF.

The chain couples TRBV29-1 to TRBJ1-2; a weak D match, TRBD1 (5 bases). The CDR3 consists of 12 residues. V was shortened by 2 bases and J by 4 bases, with 8 bases between the two germline ends. Germline V lookup: CDR1 SQVTM, CDR2 ANQGSEA. CDR3 sequence (DNA): TGCAGCGTTGAACGGGGGTCCTATGGCTACACCTTC. Protein product: CSVERGSYGYTF.

The V gene is TRBV19, the J gene TRBJ2-2; TRBD2 is a possible D gene (6 bases). V lost 3 bases and J lost 6, with 17 bases in between. This CDR3 has 16 amino acids. Germline lookup yields CDR1 LNHDA and CDR2 SQIVND (reference sequence). DNA of the CDR3: TGTGCCAGTAGTATGGGGGGTAGCAGGCTCCCCGGGGAGCTGTTTTTT. Protein sequence: CASSMGGSRLPGELFF. Drawing the rest from reference TRBV19 and TRBJ2-2, the complete variable domain is DGGITQSPKYLFRKEGQNVTLSCEQNLNHDAMYWYRQDPGQGLRLIYYSQIVNDFQKGDIAEGYSVSREKKESFPLTVTSAQKNPTAFYLCASSMGGSRLPGELFFGEGSRLTVL.

The J gene is TRBJ1-4, the V gene TRBV27; 8 bases match TRBD1. CDR1 and CDR2 (germline): MNHEY, SMNVEV (reference sequence). This CDR3 comprises 14 residues. The V segment lost 5 bases and the J segment 8 bases; nucleotides outside the gene matches: 7. The CDR3 region has the DNA TGTGCCAGCAGTGCCGCCGGGACAGGAGAAAAACTGTTTTTT. It is translated as CASSAAGTGEKLFF.

This clone is a singleton in its sample. The chain couples TRBV12-3 or TRBV12-4 to TRBJ1-4; D gene unclear. Trimming left V 7 bases short and J 5 bases short, with 8 bases between. The length of the CDR3 is 12 residues. DNA for the CDR3: TGTGCCAGCACAGGAATAAATGAAAAACTGTTTTTT. Encoded protein: CASTGINEKLFF.

The V gene is TRBV28, the J gene TRBJ2-7; D unclear. Germline V lookup: CDR1 MDHEN, CDR2 SYDVKM. The CDR3 extends over 12 amino acids. Trimming took off 2 bases at V and 11 bases at J, with 13 bases between the two ends. The CDR3 nucleotides read TGTGCCAGCAGTTTAGCAACTACGGTGAAGTACTTC. Its protein is CASSLATTVKYF.

The CDR3 DNA follows: TGTGCCAGTCGGGGGACAGGAAATCAGCCCCAGCATTTT. It is translated as CASRGTGNQPQHF. The V and J genes are TRBV19 and TRBJ1-5, with 8 bases matching TRBD1. The CDR3 covers 13 residues. V lost 8 bases and J lost 4; bases outside the gene matches: 4. Germline V gene lookup returns CDR1 LNHDA and CDR2 SQIVND (reference sequence). The full variable domain, its missing parts supplied by reference TRBV19 and TRBJ1-5, is DGGITQSPKYLFRKEGQNVTLSCEQNLNHDAMYWYRQDPGQGLRLIYYSQIVNDFQKGDIAEGYSVSREKKESFPLTVTSAQKNPTAFYLCASRGTGNQPQHFGDGTRLSIL.

This clone was detected only once. V and J are TRBV10-2 and TRBJ2-2, with D possibly being TRBD1 (6 bases). This CDR3 spans 17 amino acids. The V end was cut by 8 bases, the J end by 2 bases, with 21 bases between. CDR1 is WSHSY, CDR2 SAAADI, per germline. In nucleotides, the CDR3 is TGCGCCAGCTTTTACTTGGGACATCGGAACAACACCGGGGAGCTGTTTTTT. It specifies CASFYLGHRNNTGELFF.

V usage is TRBV28 and J usage is TRBJ1-1; TRBD1 is a possible D gene (6 bases). V was shortened by 3 bases and J by 1 base, with 15 bases between the two germline ends. Germline lookup yields CDR1 MDHEN and CDR2 SYDVKM. This CDR3 has 16 amino acids. CDR3 amino acids: CASSFITRGPNTEAFF. For the CDR3, the DNA is TGTGCCAGCAGTTTTATCACGCGGGGGCCGAACACTGAAGCTTTCTTT. Full variable domain (missing parts from reference TRBV28 and TRBJ1-1): DVKVTQSSRYLVKRTGEKVFLECVQDMDHENMFWYRQDPGLGLRLIYFSYDVKMKEKGDIPEGYSVSREKKERFSLILESASTNQTSMYLCASSFITRGPNTEAFFGQGTRLTVV.

This rearrangement joins TRBV9 to TRBJ2-6, with no clear D. Germline CDR1 and CDR2: SGDLS and YYNGEE. This CDR3 has 16 amino acids. Deletions cut 0 bases from V and 0 bases from J, with 7 bases between. Here the CDR3 DNA reads TGTGCCAGCAGCGTAGAACGGTTCTCTGGGGCCAACGTCCTGACTTTC. Protein product: CASSVERFSGANVLTF.